Presented here are 13 T cell receptor beta chains from one specimen sequenced in a study of blood T cell repertoires in COVID-19. Measured with immunoSEQ multiplex PCR; TCRdb has only the in-frame clones, and not every one. In the table there are roughly 200,000 clones, over 75% of which are singletons. The sample taken for sequencing was peripheral blood. Every receptor here comes from a man aged 50-60 years who had recovered from COVID-19.

V usage is TRBV5-1 and J usage is TRBJ1-2; 8 nucleotides line up with TRBD1. This CDR3 has 13 amino acids. Germline CDR1 reads SGHRS; CDR2 reads YFSETQ. Trimming took 4 bases from V and 7 from J; bases not matched to a gene: 6. In DNA form, the CDR3 reads TGCGCCAGCAGCCAATCGACAGGGGCTGGCTACACCTTC. Protein: CASSQSTGAGYTF. The full variable domain, rest sourced from reference TRBV5-1 and TRBJ1-2, is KAGVTQTPRYLIKTRGQQVTLSCSPISGHRSVSWYQQTPGQGLQFLFEYFSETQRNKGNFPGRFSGRQFSNSRSEMNVSTLELGDSALYLCASSQSTGAGYTFGSGTRLTVV.

The chain links TRBV3-1 (or the pseudogene TRBV3-2) to TRBJ2-7; the D gene is possibly TRBD1 (5 bases). The CDR3 extends over 14 amino acids. V lost 0 bases to trimming and J lost 1 base, with 7 bases between them. Germline V CDR1 and CDR2: LGHDT, YNNKEL (reference sequence). The CDR3 sequence is CASSQDRVSYEQYF. The CDR3 coding sequence is TGTGCCAGCAGCCAAGACAGGGTGTCCTACGAGCAGTACTTC.

The chain recombines TRBV10-3 with TRBJ1-2, with D perhaps matching TRBD1 (5 bases). V lost 4 bases, J lost 0 bases, and 6 bases lay in between. Germline assignment: CDR1 ENHRY and CDR2 SYGVKD. The CDR3 sequence is 13 residues long. The CDR3 protein is CAISVTANYGYTF. CDR3 nucleotide sequence: TGTGCCATCAGTGTGACAGCTAACTATGGCTACACCTTC.

V is TRBV28 and J is TRBJ1-3, with D unresolved. V lost 3 bases, J lost 3 bases, and 12 bases lay in between. Germline V gene sequence: CDR1 MDHEN, CDR2 SYDVKM. This CDR3 has 15 residues. CDR3 coding DNA: TGTGCCAGCAGTTTCCTCCGCCGGGGTGGAAACACCATATATTTT. Protein product: CASSFLRRGGNTIYF.

The CDR3 DNA sequence: TGTGCCAGCAGTTTCCCCGGGAGCTATAATTCACCCCTCCACTTT. Amino acids: CASSFPGSYNSPLHF. J is TRBJ1-6 and V is TRBV6-2 or TRBV6-3; D unclear. This CDR3 has 15 amino acids. V gave up 4 bases and J gave up 3 bases, with 10 bases separating them. The V gene's germline CDR1 is MNHEY and CDR2 SVGEGT.

The gene calls are TRBV7-2 and TRBJ1-4; 8 nucleotides align to TRBD1. Germline trimming cut 4 bases from V and 6 bases from J; bases unmatched to any gene: 7. The CDR3 extends over 15 amino acids. CDR1 is SGHTA, CDR2 FQGNSA, per germline. CDR3 bases: TGTGCCAGCAGCTCCCTCGGGACAGGCGATGAAAAACTGTTTTTT. It encodes CASSSLGTGDEKLFF. Drawing the rest from reference TRBV7-2 and TRBJ1-4, the complete variable domain is GAGVSQSPSNKVTEKGKDVELRCDPISGHTALYWYRQSLGQGLEFLIYFQGNSAPDKSGLPSDRFSAERTGGSVSTLTIQRTQQEDSAVYLCASSSLGTGDEKLFFGSGTQLSVL.

The chain has TRBV30 and TRBJ1-1, with TRBD1 identical over 9 bases. The CDR3 covers 16 residues. CDR1 is GTSNPN, CDR2 SVGIG, per germline (reference sequence). After removal of 2 bases from V and 3 bases from J, the junction contained 10 bases not matched to a gene. The CDR3 loop reads CAWSPWGGQGDTEAFF. For the CDR3, the DNA is TGTGCCTGGAGTCCTTGGGGGGGACAGGGTGACACTGAAGCTTTCTTT.

The genes are TRBV14 and TRBJ2-1; TRBD2 is a possible D gene (6 bases). Trimming removed 4 bases at V and 3 bases at J, with 13 bases between. The CDR3 extends over 15 amino acids. Germline V gene lookup returns CDR1 SGHDN and CDR2 FVKESK. The CDR3 protein is CASSRRRVGYNEQFF. In DNA, the CDR3 is TGTGCCAGCAGCCGGAGGAGGGTAGGCTACAATGAGCAGTTCTTC. Together with reference TRBV14 and TRBJ2-1, the CDR3 gives the full variable domain: EAGVTQFPSHSVIEKGQTVTLRCDPISGHDNLYWYRRVMGKEIKFLLHFVKESKQDESGMPNNRFLAERTGGTYSTLKVQPAELEDSGVYFCASSRRRVGYNEQFFGPGTRLTVL.

This chain connects TRBV5-1 to TRBJ2-7; 8 bases agree with TRBD1. Unmatched junction bases numbered 4, after V lost 1 base and J lost 4 bases. Germline CDR1 reads SGHRS; CDR2 reads YFSETQ. The CDR3 has 14 residues. The CDR3 DNA sequence: TGCGCCAGCAGCTTGTTTCAGGGGGCTTACGAGCAGTACTTC. It encodes CASSLFQGAYEQYF. The whole variable domain, remainder taken from reference TRBV5-1 and TRBJ2-7, is KAGVTQTPRYLIKTRGQQVTLSCSPISGHRSVSWYQQTPGQGLQFLFEYFSETQRNKGNFPGRFSGRQFSNSRSEMNVSTLELGDSALYLCASSLFQGAYEQYFGPGTRLTVT.

This clone was detected only once. This rearrangement joins TRBV15 to TRBJ2-7; 13 bases agree with TRBD2. Per germline, CDR1 LNHNV and CDR2 YYDKDF (reference sequence). Trimming took 2 bases from V and 3 from J; bases not matched to a gene: 1. The CDR3 runs to 15 residues. As DNA, the CDR3 is TGTGCCACCAGCAGACGGACTAGCGGGAGCTACGAGCAGTACTTC. Protein: CATSRRTSGSYEQYF.

The chain uses TRBV5-1 and TRBJ2-5; D is ambiguous. This CDR3 is built from 13 residues. In germline, CDR1 is SGHRS, CDR2 YFSETQ. Trimming left V 2 bases short and J 2 bases short, with 7 bases between. CDR3 bases: TGCGCCAGCAGCTTTGCCCGGCAAGAGACCCAGTACTTC. This translates into CASSFARQETQYF.

This chain joins TRBV9 and TRBJ1-4, with D possibly TRBD1 on 6 matching bases. CDR3 length equals 14 residues. Trimming took off 3 bases at V and 4 bases at J, with 10 bases between the two ends. Per the germline V gene, CDR1 is SGDLS and CDR2 is YYNGEE. The CDR3 DNA reads TGTGCCAGCAGCGCCGGACAGCTTAATGAAAAACTGTTTTTT. Protein: CASSAGQLNEKLFF. The complete variable domain, with remaining parts taken from reference TRBV9 and TRBJ1-4, reads DSGVTQTPKHLITATGQRVTLRCSPRSGDLSVYWYQQSLDQGLQFLIQYYNGEERAKGNILERFSAQQFPDLHSELNLSSLELGDSALYFCASSAGQLNEKLFFGSGTQLSVL.

This chain uses TRBV5-4 with TRBJ2-5; 11 positions agree with TRBD1. Trimming cost V 4 bases and J 4 bases; bases outside gene matches: 3. The CDR3 runs 14 residues. Per germline, CDR1 SGHNT and CDR2 YYREEE (reference sequence). CDR3 in DNA: TGTGCCAGCAGCCCCGGACAGGGGGCAGAGACCCAGTACTTC. It specifies CASSPGQGAETQYF.